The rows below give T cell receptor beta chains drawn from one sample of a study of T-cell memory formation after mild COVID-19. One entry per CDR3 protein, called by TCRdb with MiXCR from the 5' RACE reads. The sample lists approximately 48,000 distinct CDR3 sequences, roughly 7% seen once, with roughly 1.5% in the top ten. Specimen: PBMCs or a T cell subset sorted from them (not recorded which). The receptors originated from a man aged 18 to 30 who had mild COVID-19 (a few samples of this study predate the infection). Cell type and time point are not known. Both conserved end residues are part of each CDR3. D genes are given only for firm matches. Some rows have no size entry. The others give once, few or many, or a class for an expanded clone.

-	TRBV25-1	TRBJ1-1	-	CASSELRVAFF	TGTGCCAGCAGTGAGCTTCGGGTAGCTTTCTTT
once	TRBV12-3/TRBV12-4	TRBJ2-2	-	CASSFQENGELFF	TGTGCCAGCAGTTTTCAGGAGAACGGGGAGCTGTTTTTT
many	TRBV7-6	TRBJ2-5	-	CASSPTTGSGETQYF	TGTGCCAGCAGCCCGACCACAGGGTCGGGAGAGACCCAGTACTTC
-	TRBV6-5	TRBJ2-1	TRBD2	CASSPIAGGPYEQFF	TGTGCCAGCAGCCCTATAGCGGGGGGGCCCTATGAGCAGTTCTTC
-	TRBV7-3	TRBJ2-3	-	CASSLAGAFTDTQYF	TGTGCCAGCAGCTTAGCGGGGGCTTTCACAGATACGCAGTATTTT
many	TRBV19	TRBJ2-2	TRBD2	CASKSGSGGPNTGELFF	TGTGCCAGTAAGAGCGGTAGCGGGGGCCCCAACACCGGGGAGCTGTTTTTT
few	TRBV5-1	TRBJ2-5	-	CASWEEWKTQYF	TGCGCCAGCTGGGAGGAGTGGAAGACCCAGTACTTC
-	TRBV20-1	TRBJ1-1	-	CSASLVQNTEAFF	TGCAGTGCTAGTCTCGTCCAGAACACTGAAGCTTTCTTT
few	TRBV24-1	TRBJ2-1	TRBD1	CATSDPGTGVSRYYNEQFF	TGTGCCACCAGTGATCCCGGGACAGGAGTGTCACGGTACTACAATGAGCAGTTCTTC
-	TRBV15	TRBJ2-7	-	CATSREAGGGQTYEQYF	TGTGCCACCAGCAGAGAAGCCGGTGGAGGACAGACCTACGAGCAGTACTTC
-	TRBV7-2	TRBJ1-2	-	CASSLGVQGSLGGYTF	TGTGCCAGCAGCTTAGGGGTACAGGGTTCGTTGGGTGGCTACACCTTC
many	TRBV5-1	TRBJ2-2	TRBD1	CASSERTGLTGELFF	TGCGCCAGCAGCGAGCGGACAGGCCTCACCGGGGAGCTGTTTTTT
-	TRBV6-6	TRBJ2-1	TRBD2	CASKRAGNNEQFF	TGTGCCAGCAAACGAGCGGGGAACAATGAGCAGTTCTTC
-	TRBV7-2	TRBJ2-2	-	CASRPHGTAGELFF	TGTGCCAGCAGGCCACATGGTACCGCCGGGGAGCTGTTTTTT
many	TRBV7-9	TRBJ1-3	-	CASSQTGNTIYF	TGTGCCAGCAGCCAGACAGGAAACACCATATATTTT
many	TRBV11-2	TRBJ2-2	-	CASSLDHGGELFF	TGTGCCAGCAGCTTAGATCATGGCGGGGAGCTGTTTTTT
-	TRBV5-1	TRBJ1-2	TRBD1	CASSLAQGQLYGYTF	TGCGCCAGCAGCTTGGCGCAGGGACAGCTCTATGGCTACACCTTC
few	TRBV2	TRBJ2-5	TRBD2	CASVMGLSEETQYF	TGTGCCAGCGTAATGGGACTATCTGAAGAGACCCAGTACTTC
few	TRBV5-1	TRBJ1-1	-	CASSGGAVMNTEAFF	TGCGCCAGCAGCGGCGGGGCGGTGATGAACACTGAAGCTTTCTTT
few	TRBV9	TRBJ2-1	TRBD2	CASSVTSGGVYNEQFF	TGTGCCAGCAGCGTAACTAGCGGGGGGGTCTACAATGAGCAGTTCTTC
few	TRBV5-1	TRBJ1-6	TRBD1	CASRPRDSAYNSPLHF	TGCGCCAGCAGGCCGAGGGACAGCGCCTATAATTCACCCCTCCACTTT
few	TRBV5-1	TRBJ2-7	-	CASSLGPRGGYEQYF	TGCGCCAGCAGCTTGGGCCCCAGGGGCGGCTACGAGCAGTACTTC
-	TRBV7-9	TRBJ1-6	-	CASSLLQGSGSPLHF	TGTGCCAGCAGCCTACTTCAGGGGAGCGGTTCACCCCTCCACTTT
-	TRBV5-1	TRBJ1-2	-	CASSLVYQGRDGYTF	TGCGCCAGCAGCTTGGTATATCAGGGTAGAGATGGCTACACCTTC
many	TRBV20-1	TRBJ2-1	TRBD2	CSLKDCSGGADEQFF	TGCAGCCTCAAGGATTGTAGCGGGGGGGCCGATGAGCAGTTCTTC
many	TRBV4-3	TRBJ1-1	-	CASSQDGPTFDGDTEAFF	TGCGCCAGCAGCCAAGATGGACCGACCTTTGATGGGGACACTGAAGCTTTCTTT
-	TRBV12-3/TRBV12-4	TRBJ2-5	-	CASSLLVEETQYF	TGTGCCAGCAGTTTATTGGTGGAAGAGACCCAGTACTTC
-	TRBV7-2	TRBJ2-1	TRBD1	CASSTGQGNYNEQFF	TGTGCCAGCAGCACGGGACAGGGTAACTACAATGAGCAGTTCTTC
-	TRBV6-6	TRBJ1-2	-	CASSPDGIYGYTF	TGTGCCAGCAGTCCAGACGGGATTTATGGCTACACCTTC
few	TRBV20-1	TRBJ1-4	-	CSAGGGGREKLFF	TGCAGTGCCGGAGGGGGTGGGCGTGAAAAACTGTTTTTT
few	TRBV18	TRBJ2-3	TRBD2	CASSPLAGGLYGTDTQYF	TGTGCCAGCTCACCGTTGGCGGGGGGGCTCTACGGCACAGATACGCAGTATTTT
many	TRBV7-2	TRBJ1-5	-	CASSPMNSNQPQHF	TGTGCCAGCAGCCCTATGAATAGCAATCAGCCCCAGCATTTT